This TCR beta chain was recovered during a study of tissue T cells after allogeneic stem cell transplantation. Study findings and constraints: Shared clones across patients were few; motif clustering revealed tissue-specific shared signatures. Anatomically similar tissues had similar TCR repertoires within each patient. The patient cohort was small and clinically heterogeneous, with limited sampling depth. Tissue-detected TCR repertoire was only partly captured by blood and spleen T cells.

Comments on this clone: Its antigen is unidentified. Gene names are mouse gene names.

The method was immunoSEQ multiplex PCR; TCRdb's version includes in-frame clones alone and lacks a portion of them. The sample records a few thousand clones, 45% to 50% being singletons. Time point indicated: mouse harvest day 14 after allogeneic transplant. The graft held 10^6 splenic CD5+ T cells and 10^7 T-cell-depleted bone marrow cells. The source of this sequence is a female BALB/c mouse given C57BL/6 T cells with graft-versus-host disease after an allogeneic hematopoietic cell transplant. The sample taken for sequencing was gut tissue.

The CDR3 DNA, read in part, is TGTGCCAGCGACAGTGCAGAAACGCTGTAT. This encodes CASDSAETLY. The full CDR3 is CASDSAETLYF. V usage is TRBV19 and J usage is TRBJ2-3; D ambiguous. The observed sequence ends 1 residue before the CDR3 terminus, with the missing tail filled in from the germline J gene. The CDR3 runs 11 residues. V lost 7 bases to trimming and J lost 0 bases, with 3 bases between them. Germline V lookup: CDR1 FNHDT, CDR2 SITEND (reference sequence). The full variable domain, completed using reference TRBV19 and TRBJ2-3, is GGIITQTPKFLIGQEGQKLTLKCQQNFNHDTMYWYRQDSGKGLRLIYYSITENDLQKGDLSEGYDASREKKSSFSLTVTSAQKNEMAVFLCASDSAETLYFGSGTRLTVL.